This T cell receptor (beta chain) came from a study of tumor-infiltrating lymphocytes in primary liver carcinoma. About the research overall: Staging of the tumors gave T1-T3 N0M0, with widths of roughly 4.2 to 11 cm. General study results and limits: Paired tumor-adjacent and tumor-blood samples overlapped less than tumor region pairs did.

Blood RNA was derived from unsorted whole blood, and germline DNA was extracted too. The researchers drew roughly 3.8 milliliters of peripheral blood before surgery. The table lists this clonotype with a count of one. What it binds is unknown. This CDR3 has 16 amino acids. The germline gives CDR1 MNHEY, CDR2 SVGEGT. J was trimmed by 1 base and V by 6 bases; bases with no gene match: 10. TCR beta cDNA was prepared out of 450 to 500 ng total RNA by means of a constant-region primer. Investigators got TCR beta libraries out of three nested multiplex PCR rounds, done with slightly modified ARM-PCR. The first two PCR rounds, around 11 cycles each, used TRBV1-TRBV30 forward primers and a C-beta reverse primer. MiXCR was run by TCRdb on the multiplex PCR reads, yielding one entry per CDR3 protein. The table includes 320,000 or so distinct CDR3 sequences, less than 75% detected once.

The chain is built from TRBV6-2 or TRBV6-3 and TRBJ1-1, with 8 bases fitting TRBD1. This clonotype was sampled from a man in his forties with primary liver carcinoma and hepatitis B virus infection. The sequencing sample was made of peripheral blood. CDR3 nucleotide sequence: TGTGCCAGCAGGCCGGAGGACAGGGACAGGAACACTGAAGCTTTCTTT. It encodes CASRPEDRDRNTEAFF.